This entry concerns a single TCR beta chain. As yet, its antigen is unknown. The CDR3 is 15 amino acids. The V end was cut by 3 bases, the J end by 8 bases, with 17 bases between. The germline V gene has CDR1 KGHSH and CDR2 LQKENI. These data come from a study of cytomegalovirus exposure and HLA in healthy donors. Overall study: In terms of ancestry, the Caucasian-associated cluster contained roughly four fifths of the approximately 380 genotyped donors.

Primers included in the PCR were 60 Vbeta and 13 Jbeta primers. Some clones are missing from TCRdb's copy, which holds only in-frame ones; the method was immunoSEQ multiplex PCR. The sample lists fewer than 250,000 clones, around 83% seen once, with more than 1.3% in the top ten. General study findings and limits: Cytomegalovirus-associated TCR beta chains were listed, numbering some 180.

The receptor's source is a girl aged 5-17 years in good health and CMV-seronegative. This chain connects TRBV18 to TRBJ2-1; possibly TRBD2 for D (5 bases). The specimen sequenced was PBMCs. The CDR3 nucleotides read TGTGCCAGCTCACCGAATCCTAGCAATGTGCATGAGCAGTTCTTC. This codes for CASSPNPSNVHEQFF. The entire variable domain, with the rest obtained from reference TRBV18 and TRBJ2-1, is as follows: NAGVMQNPRHLVRRRGQEARLRCSPMKGHSHVYWYRQLPEEGLKFMVYLQKENIIDESGMPKERFSAEFPKEGPSILRIQQVVRGDSAAYFCASSPNPSNVHEQFFGPGTRLTVL.